This T cell receptor beta chain was retrieved from a study of vaccination effects on CD4 cells after COVID-19. Overall study results and limits: From healthy vaccinees, only 1 of 255 vaccine-induced clones also reacted to common cold coronaviruses.

The repertoire was sequenced with immunoSEQ multiplex PCR; TCRdb's copy has only in-frame clones and lacks some. The table records 52,000 or so clones, roughly two thirds of them present only once. ViraFEST expansion of antigen-specific CD4+ T cells with viral peptide pools preceded sequencing. When less than 12 days of culture had elapsed, CD4+ T cells were isolated. The study found no prior SARS-CoV-2 infection in the vaccine recipients, who tested negative for nucleocapsid antibodies. In culture with about 10 IU/ml IL-2 and around 10 ug/ml peptides, PBMC were grown at a few million per well. On both days 3 and 7, half of the culture medium was replaced with IL-2 medium. Comments on this clone: What it binds is not known.

Trimming cost V 3 bases and J 1 base; bases outside gene matches: 9. Germline values: CDR1 LNHDA, CDR2 SQIVND (reference sequence). The CDR3 is made up of 17 amino acids. This TCR was sampled from a human donor who received a COVID-19 vaccine. This sample comprised CD4+ T cells from PBMCs cultured with SARS-CoV-2 spike peptides, obtained before COVID-19 vaccination. This rearrangement joins TRBV19 to TRBJ1-5; 7 nucleotides align to TRBD1. CDR3 protein: CASSILGRGTSNQPQHF. The CDR3, as DNA: TGTGCCAGTAGTATTTTAGGCAGGGGGACGAGCAATCAGCCCCAGCATTTT.